These T cell receptor beta chains were read from a single sample in a study of T cell responses to AZD1222 COVID-19 vaccine. Measured with immunoSEQ multiplex PCR; TCRdb has only the in-frame clones, and not every one. The sample holds approximately 150,000 clones, roughly nine tenths seen once. Sequencing used peripheral blood, obtained 28 days after the second AZD1222 dose. The receptors stem from an adult who received the AZD1222 COVID-19 vaccine. The conserved cysteine and the conserved F or W are not part of the CDR3 here.

13,TRBV7-3,ASSPGPFMNTEAF
11,TRBV27,ASSLFGDTEAF
16,TRBV4-2,ASSQDKVNSGLTDTQY
11,TRBV7-9,ASSLQGFYGYT
16,TRBV30,AWSVLGTGLEGDEKLF
13,TRBV27,ASSLNGGFSYGYT
14,TRBV9,ASSVAGTLHSGELF
11,TRBV10-3,AISVELNQPQH
10,TRBV7-2,ASSRSSGPQF
12,TRBV24-1,ATSGTGVDQPQH
15,TRBV19,ASSIRMWTGSVGELF
14,TRBV9,ASSGREQGGIYTQY
12,TRBV9,ASSVSGDGNTIY
11,TRBV18,ASSADSNYGYT
11,TRBV6-5,ASRKDGNYGYT
12,TRBV10-3,AIWDGVAAYEQY
13,TRBV6-2/TRBV6-3,ASSYQGGLNSPLH
13,TRBV11-1,ASSPRGNRTYGYT
15,TRBV28,ASSLFASESSYNEQF
14,TRBV7-2,ASSAPRGLGYGTQY
11,TRBV6-6,ASRGKRGQPQH
13,TRBV27,ASSFGFSSYNEQF
14,TRBV5-4,ASSSVTGARNTEAF
9,TRBV29-1,SVSSTYGYT
10,TRBV6-6,ASSYSGETQY
11,TRBV25-1,ASSEQGYTEAF
14,TRBV4-3,ASSQERSGGLGTQY
11,TRBV10-3,AIRNDRDTPQH
11,TRBV27,ASSPFSTDTQY
13,TRBV4-1,ASSHQTGGDYGYT
12,TRBV7-2,ASSTGGRTYGYT
13,TRBV19,ASRSPGQPNEKLF
15,TRBV24-1,ATSDSSGRAPVNEQF
13,TRBV18,ASSPGINRADGYT
15,TRBV9,ASSVSGLAGGTDTQY
11,TRBV18,ASSPFSVEKLF
13,TRBV2,ASSEVRGQGNEQF
11,TRBV5-8,ASSLEGYYGYT
11,TRBV30,AWGTGRGNTIY
14,TRBV4-3,ASSQDRVLSTGELF